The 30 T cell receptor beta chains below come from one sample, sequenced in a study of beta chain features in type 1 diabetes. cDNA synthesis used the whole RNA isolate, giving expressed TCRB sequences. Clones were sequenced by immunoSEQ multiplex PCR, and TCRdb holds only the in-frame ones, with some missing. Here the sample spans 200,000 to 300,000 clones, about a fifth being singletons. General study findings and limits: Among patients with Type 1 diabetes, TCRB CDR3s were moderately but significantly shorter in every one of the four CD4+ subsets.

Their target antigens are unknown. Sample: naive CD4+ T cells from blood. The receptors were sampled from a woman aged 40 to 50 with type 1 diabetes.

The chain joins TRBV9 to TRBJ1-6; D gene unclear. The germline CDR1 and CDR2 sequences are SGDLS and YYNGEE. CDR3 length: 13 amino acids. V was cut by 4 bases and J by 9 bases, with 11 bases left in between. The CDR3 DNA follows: TGTGCCAGCAGCCCCGGCGGGTTTTCACCCCTCCACTTT. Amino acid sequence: CASSPGGFSPLHF.

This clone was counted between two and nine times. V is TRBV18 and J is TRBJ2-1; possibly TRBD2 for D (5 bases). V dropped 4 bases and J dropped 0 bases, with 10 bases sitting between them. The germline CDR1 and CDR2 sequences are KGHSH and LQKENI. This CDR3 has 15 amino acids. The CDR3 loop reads CASSLTAGSYNEQFF. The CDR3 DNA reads TGTGCCAGCTCACTCACGGCGGGCTCCTACAATGAGCAGTTCTTC.

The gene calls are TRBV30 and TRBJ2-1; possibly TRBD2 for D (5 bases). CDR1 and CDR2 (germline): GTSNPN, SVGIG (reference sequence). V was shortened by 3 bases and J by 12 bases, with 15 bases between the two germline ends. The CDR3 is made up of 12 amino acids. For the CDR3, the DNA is TGTGCCTGGAGCCTGAGCGGCCAAGGGCAGTTCTTC. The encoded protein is CAWSLSGQGQFF.

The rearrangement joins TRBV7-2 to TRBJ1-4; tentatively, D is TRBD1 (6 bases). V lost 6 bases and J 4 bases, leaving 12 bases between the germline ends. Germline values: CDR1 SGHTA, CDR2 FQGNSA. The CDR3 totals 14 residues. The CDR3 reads CASSTDSSNEKLFF. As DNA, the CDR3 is TGTGCCAGCAGTACGGACAGCAGTAATGAAAAACTGTTTTTT.

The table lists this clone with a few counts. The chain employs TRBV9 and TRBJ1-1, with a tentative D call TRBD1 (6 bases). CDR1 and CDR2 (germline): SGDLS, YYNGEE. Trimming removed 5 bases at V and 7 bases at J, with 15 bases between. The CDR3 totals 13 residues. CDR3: CASSQGRWGEAFF. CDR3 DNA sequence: TGTGCCAGCAGTCAGGGGAGATGGGGTGAAGCTTTCTTT.

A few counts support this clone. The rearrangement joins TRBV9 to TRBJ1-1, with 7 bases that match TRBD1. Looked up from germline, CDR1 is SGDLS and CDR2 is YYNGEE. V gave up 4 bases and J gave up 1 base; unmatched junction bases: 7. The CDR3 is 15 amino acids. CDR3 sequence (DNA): TGTGCCAGCAGCCCAACCGACAGGGCGAACACTGAAGCTTTCTTT. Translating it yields CASSPTDRANTEAFF.

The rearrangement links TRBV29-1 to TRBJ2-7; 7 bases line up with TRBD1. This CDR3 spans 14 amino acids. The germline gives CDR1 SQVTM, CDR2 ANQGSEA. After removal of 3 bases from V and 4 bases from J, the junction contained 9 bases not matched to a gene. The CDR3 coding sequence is TGCAGCGTTGATTCGACAGGGTGGGGGTACGAGCAGTACTTC. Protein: CSVDSTGWGYEQYF.

DNA for the CDR3: TGTGCCAGCAGCGCTTACTCCGGGACTAGTCTCTACAATGAGCAGTTCTTC. It translates to CASSAYSGTSLYNEQFF. The gene calls are TRBV9 and TRBJ2-1; TRBD2 matches at 8 bases. The CDR3 has 17 amino acids. The V and J ends lost 3 bases and 3 bases, in that order; junction bases with no gene match: 11. From germline, CDR1 is SGDLS and CDR2 YYNGEE.

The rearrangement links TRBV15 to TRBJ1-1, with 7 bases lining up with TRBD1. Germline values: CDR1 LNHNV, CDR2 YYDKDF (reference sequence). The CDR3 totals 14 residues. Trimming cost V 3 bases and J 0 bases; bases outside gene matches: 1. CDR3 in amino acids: CATSRGQLNTEAFF. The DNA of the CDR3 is TGTGCCACCAGCAGGGGACAGCTGAACACTGAAGCTTTCTTT. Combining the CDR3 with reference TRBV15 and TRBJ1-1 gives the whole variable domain DAMVIQNPRYQVTQFGKPVTLSCSQTLNHNVMYWYQQKSSQAPKLLFHYYDKDFNNEADTPDNFQSRRPNTSFCFLDIRSPGLGDTAMYLCATSRGQLNTEAFFGQGTRLTVV.

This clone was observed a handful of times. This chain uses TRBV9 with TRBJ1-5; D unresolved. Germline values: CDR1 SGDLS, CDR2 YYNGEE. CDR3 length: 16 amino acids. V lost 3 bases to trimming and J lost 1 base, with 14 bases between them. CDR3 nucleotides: TGTGCCAGCAGCGCGGGGAGTGATCCCAGCAATCAGCCCCAGCATTTT. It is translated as CASSAGSDPSNQPQHF.

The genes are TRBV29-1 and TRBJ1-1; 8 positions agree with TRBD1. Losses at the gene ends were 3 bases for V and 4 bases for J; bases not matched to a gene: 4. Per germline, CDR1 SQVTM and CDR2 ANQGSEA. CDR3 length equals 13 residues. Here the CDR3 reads CSVDGTGGTEAFF. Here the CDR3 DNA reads TGCAGCGTTGACGGGACAGGAGGCACTGAAGCTTTCTTT.

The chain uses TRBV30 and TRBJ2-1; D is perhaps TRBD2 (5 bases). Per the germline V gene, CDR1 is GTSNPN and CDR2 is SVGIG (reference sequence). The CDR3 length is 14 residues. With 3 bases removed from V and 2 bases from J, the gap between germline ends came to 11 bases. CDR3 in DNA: TGTGCCTGGAGACCTCCGGGGACCTACAATGAGCAGTTCTTC. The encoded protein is CAWRPPGTYNEQFF.

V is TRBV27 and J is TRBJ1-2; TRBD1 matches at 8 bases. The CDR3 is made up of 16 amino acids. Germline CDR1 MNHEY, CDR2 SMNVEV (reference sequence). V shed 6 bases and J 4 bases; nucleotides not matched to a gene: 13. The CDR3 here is CASRLRTGIVSYGYTF. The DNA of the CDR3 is TGTGCCAGCAGGCTCAGGACAGGGATTGTGAGCTATGGCTACACCTTC.

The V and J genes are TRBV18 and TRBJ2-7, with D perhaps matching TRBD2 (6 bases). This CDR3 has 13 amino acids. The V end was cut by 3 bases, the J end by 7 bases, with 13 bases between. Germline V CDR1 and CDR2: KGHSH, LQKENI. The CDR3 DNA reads TGTGCCAGCTCACCGGACCCCGCGGGGGAGCAGTACTTC. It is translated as CASSPDPAGEQYF.

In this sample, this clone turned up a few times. The chain's CDR3 is CAPWMGTVTPNTEAFF. CDR3 coding DNA: TGCGCCCCCTGGATGGGGACAGTGACACCGAACACTGAAGCTTTCTTT. J is TRBJ1-1 and V is TRBV5-1; 7 nucleotides agree with TRBD1. This CDR3 is 16 amino acids long. J lost 1 base, V lost 10 bases, and 16 bases had no gene match. Germline CDR1 SGHRS, CDR2 YFSETQ.

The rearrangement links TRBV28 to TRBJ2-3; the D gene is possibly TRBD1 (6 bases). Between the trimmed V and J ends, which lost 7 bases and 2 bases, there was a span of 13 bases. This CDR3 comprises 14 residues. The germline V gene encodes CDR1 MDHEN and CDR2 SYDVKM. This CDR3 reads CASKDAGATDTQYF. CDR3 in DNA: TGTGCCAGCAAGGATGCAGGGGCCACAGATACGCAGTATTTT.

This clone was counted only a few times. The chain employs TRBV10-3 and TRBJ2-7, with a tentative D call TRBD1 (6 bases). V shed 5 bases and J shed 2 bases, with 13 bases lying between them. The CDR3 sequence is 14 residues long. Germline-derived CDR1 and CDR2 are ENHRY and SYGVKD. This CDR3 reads CAISPRTGTYEQYF. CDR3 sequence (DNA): TGTGCCATCAGTCCCCGTACAGGGACCTACGAGCAGTACTTC.

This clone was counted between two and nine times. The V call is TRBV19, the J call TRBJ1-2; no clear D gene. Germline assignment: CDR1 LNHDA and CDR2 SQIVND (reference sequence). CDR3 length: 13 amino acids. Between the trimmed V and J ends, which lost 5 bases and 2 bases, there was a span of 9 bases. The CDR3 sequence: CASSLTENYGYTF. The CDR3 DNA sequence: TGTGCCAGTAGTCTCACAGAGAACTATGGCTACACCTTC.

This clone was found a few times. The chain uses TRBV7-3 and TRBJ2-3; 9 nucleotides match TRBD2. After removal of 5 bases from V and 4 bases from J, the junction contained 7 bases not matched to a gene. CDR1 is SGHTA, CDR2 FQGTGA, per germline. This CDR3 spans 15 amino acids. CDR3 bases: TGTGCCAGCAGCGCCTCTAGGACTAGCGCAGATACGCAGTATTTT. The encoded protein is CASSASRTSADTQYF.

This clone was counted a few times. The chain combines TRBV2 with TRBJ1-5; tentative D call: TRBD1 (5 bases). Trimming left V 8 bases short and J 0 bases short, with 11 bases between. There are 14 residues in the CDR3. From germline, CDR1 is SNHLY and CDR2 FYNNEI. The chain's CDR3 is CASRRQISNQPQHF. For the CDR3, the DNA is TGTGCCAGCCGGAGACAGATTAGCAATCAGCCCCAGCATTTT.

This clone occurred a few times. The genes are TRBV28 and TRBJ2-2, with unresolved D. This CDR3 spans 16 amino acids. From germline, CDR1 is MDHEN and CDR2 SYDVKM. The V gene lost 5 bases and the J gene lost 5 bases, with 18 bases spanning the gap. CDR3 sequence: CASSLNSLGWTGELFF. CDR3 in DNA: TGTGCCAGCAGTCTAAATAGCCTAGGATGGACCGGGGAGCTGTTTTTT.

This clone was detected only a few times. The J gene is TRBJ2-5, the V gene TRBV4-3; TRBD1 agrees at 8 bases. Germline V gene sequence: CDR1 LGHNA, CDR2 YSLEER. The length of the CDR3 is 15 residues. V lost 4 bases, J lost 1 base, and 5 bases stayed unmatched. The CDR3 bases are TGCGCCAGCAGCCCTGGACAGGGACCCCAAGAGACCCAGTACTTC. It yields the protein CASSPGQGPQETQYF.

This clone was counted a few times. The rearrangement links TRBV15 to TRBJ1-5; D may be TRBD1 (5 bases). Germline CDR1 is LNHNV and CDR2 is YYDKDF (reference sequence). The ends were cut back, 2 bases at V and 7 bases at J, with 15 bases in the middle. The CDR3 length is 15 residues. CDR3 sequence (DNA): TGTGCCACCAGCAGACAGGACCCGGGGGTGCAGCCCCAGCATTTT. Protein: CATSRQDPGVQPQHF.

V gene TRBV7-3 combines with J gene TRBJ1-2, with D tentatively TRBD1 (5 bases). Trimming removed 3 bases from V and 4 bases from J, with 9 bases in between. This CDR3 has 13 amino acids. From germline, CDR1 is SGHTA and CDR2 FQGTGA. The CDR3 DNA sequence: TGTGCCAGCAGCTTGGCAGGGTTCTATGGCTACACCTTC. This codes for CASSLAGFYGYTF.

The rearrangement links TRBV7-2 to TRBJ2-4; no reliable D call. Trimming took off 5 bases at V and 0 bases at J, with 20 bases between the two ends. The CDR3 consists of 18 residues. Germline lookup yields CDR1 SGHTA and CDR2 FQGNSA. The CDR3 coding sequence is TGTGCCAGCAGCCCTCTTTTTGGCCCTAGGATAGCCAAAAACATTCAGTACTTC. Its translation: CASSPLFGPRIAKNIQYF.

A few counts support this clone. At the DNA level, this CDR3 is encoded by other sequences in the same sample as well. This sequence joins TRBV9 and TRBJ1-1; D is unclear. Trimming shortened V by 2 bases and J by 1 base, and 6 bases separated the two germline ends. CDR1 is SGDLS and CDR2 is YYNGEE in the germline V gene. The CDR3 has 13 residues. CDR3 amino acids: CASSVGRNTEAFF. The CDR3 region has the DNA TGTGCCAGCAGCGTCGGGAGGAACACTGAAGCTTTCTTT.

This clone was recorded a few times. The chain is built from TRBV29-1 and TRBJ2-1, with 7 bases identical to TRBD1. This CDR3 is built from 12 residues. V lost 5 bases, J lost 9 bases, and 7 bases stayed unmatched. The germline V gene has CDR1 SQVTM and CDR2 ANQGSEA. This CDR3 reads CSVFRGKSEQFF. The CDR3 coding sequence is TGCAGCGTTTTCAGGGGGAAGAGTGAGCAGTTCTTC.

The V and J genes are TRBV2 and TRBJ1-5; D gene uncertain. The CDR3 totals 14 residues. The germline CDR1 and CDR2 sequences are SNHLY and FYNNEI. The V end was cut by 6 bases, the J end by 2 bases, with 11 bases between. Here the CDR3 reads CASSARVGNQPQHF. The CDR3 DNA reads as TGTGCCAGCAGCGCGCGGGTTGGCAATCAGCCCCAGCATTTT.

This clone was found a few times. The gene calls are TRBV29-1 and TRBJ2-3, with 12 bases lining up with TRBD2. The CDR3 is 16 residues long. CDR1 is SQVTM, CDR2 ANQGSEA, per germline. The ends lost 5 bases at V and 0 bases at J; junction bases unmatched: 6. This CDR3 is CSVWASGRASTDTQYF. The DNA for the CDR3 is TGCAGCGTTTGGGCTAGCGGGAGGGCTAGCACAGATACGCAGTATTTT.

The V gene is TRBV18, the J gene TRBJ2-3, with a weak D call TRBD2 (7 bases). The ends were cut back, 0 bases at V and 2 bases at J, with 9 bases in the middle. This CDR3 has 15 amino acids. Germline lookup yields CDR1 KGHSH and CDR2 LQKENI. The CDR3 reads CASSPPGGDTDTQYF. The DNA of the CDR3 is TGTGCCAGCTCACCACCAGGGGGGGACACAGATACGCAGTATTTT.